This TCR beta chain was documented in a study of T cell responses to AZD1222 COVID-19 vaccine. Notes on the study in general: None of the repertoires were sampled until the peak T cell response had passed. It was only a handful of AZD1222 recipients who were seropositive at baseline. Vaccine-related CD4 TCRs covered spike, predominating at 160-218 and 743-854.

Notes on this clone: Its matching antigen is unknown.

Clones were read by immunoSEQ multiplex PCR, and TCRdb kept only the in-frame ones, dropping some. In the table there are around 96,000 clones, 70% to 90% of which are singletons. This CDR3 has 18 residues. The germline CDR1 and CDR2 sequences are LGHNA and YSLEER. V was pared by 0 bases and J by 0 bases, with 14 bases between. Sequenced here: peripheral blood, sampled 28 days after the second AZD1222 dose. V is TRBV4-3 and J is TRBJ2-2, with TRBD2 as a possible D gene (5 bases). This TCR derives from an adult who received the AZD1222 COVID-19 vaccine. CDR3 sequence reads: CASSQEASGFTNTGELFF. The CDR3 DNA reads as TGCGCCAGCAGCCAAGAGGCCAGCGGTTTCACGAACACCGGGGAGCTGTTTTTT.